This T cell receptor beta chain was sequenced in a study of shared clonotypes between healthy human individuals. Overall study: The donors, two women and a few men, were aged 18 to 49.

Germline lookup yields CDR1 LGHNA and CDR2 YNFKEQ. The CDR3 length is 13 residues. With 5 bases removed from V and 3 bases from J, the gap between germline ends came to 11 bases. It was across several immunoSEQ plates that each subset's genomic DNA was evenly split. Assay used: immunoSEQ multiplex PCR; TCRdb lists only in-frame clones, some missing. The repertoire holds hundreds of thousands of clones, 85% to 95% seen once, with over 0.1% in the top ten. It was CD45RO-negative cells, positively selected for CCR7, that made up naive CD8 cells, with terminally differentiated effector memory CD45RA+ cells excluded.

Sequencing was carried out using naive CD8+ T cells sorted from blood. V gene TRBV4-2 combines with J gene TRBJ2-7; D call uncertain. The clonotype comes from a woman in her thirties in good health. For the CDR3, the DNA is TGTGCCAGCAGCTCAGCCTCGAACTACGAGCAGTACTTC. Translation gives CASSSASNYEQYF.